Here is one T cell receptor beta chain with its context. This sample stems from a study of blood T cell repertoires in COVID-19. The V gene's germline CDR1 is SQVTM and CDR2 ANQGSEA. V dropped 4 bases and J dropped 9; count of bases not matched to a gene: 18. CDR3 length: 15 amino acids. Clones were sequenced by immunoSEQ multiplex PCR, and TCRdb holds only the in-frame ones, with some missing. This sample has tens of thousands of clones, with over 85% found just once. This receptor was taken from a man of 80 years or more with active or convalescent COVID-19. The J gene is TRBJ2-7, the V gene TRBV29-1, with TRBD1 identical over 7 bases. The specimen sequenced was peripheral blood. The CDR3 DNA follows: TGCAGCGTTGGCCCTCCCGGGACAGACCGATACTCGCAGTACTTC. Translating it yields CSVGPPGTDRYSQYF.